This TCR beta chain was recovered during a study of blood T cell repertoires in COVID-19. Study-wide context: Collection of acute and convalescent COVID-19 samples took place in the United States, Italy and Spain. T cells, B-cell-depleted T cells, or PBMCs provided the cDNA or gDNA that served as material.

Authors' processing steps: Reference gene primer amplification yielded estimated nucleated cell counts. Data came from immunoSEQ multiplex PCR; TCRdb stores just in-frame clones and leaves some out. V and J calls and clone size are copied from that table; D and trimming were computed from the DNA. The table has some 240,000 clones, about 83% seen once. Per germline, CDR1 MGHRA and CDR2 YSYEKL. The germline V and J ends were trimmed by 2 bases and 4 bases, with 11 bases remaining between them. This CDR3 has 14 amino acids. The chain employs TRBV4-1 and TRBJ1-2; D may be TRBD1 (5 bases). The TCR originated in a middle-aged woman who had recovered from COVID-19. The sequencing input was peripheral blood. Here the CDR3 reads CASSQQLTVYGYTF. CDR3 bases: TGCGCCAGCAGCCAACAACTGACAGTCTATGGCTACACCTTC.